Listed here are 11 T cell receptor beta chains from one sample, sequenced in a study of neurological immune-mediated disorders. In TCRdb, the 5' RACE reads were re-called with MiXCR into one record per CDR3 protein. The sample consists of roughly 76,000 distinct CDR3 sequences, 11% to 15% of them appearing once. The sequencing input was PBMCs. The receptor set was obtained from a woman between 45 and 65 years old in good health.

This clonotype was counted many times. The V and J genes are TRBV7-6 and TRBJ2-1; D may be TRBD1 (8 bases). Trimming removed 1 base from V and 3 bases from J, with 13 bases in between. The CDR3 loop spans 16 amino acids. In germline, CDR1 is SGHVS, CDR2 FNYEAQ. The DNA of the CDR3 is TGTGCCAGCAGCTTAGACAGGGGGGGCTTCTACAATGAGCAGTTCTTC. Amino acid sequence: CASSLDRGGFYNEQFF.

The table lists this clonotype with many counts. The V gene is TRBV10-3, the J gene TRBJ1-1, with a tentative D call TRBD1 (6 bases). The CDR3 has 13 residues. Trimming left V 3 bases short and J 5 bases short, with 10 bases between. Germline assignment: CDR1 ENHRY and CDR2 SYGVKD. The CDR3 protein is CAISDGGATEAFF. The CDR3 region has the DNA TGTGCCATCAGTGATGGGGGGGCAACTGAAGCTTTCTTT.

This clonotype was seen at least ten times. This chain joins TRBV2 and TRBJ2-5; a possible D gene is TRBD2 (6 bases). Germline V gene lookup returns CDR1 SNHLY and CDR2 FYNNEI. V was clipped by 6 bases and J by 0 bases, with 8 bases between them. The CDR3 spans 13 residues. CDR3 residues: CASRRDYQETQYF. CDR3 bases: TGTGCCAGCAGGCGGGACTACCAAGAGACCCAGTACTTC. The variable domain in full, with the rest retrieved from reference TRBV2 and TRBJ2-5, is EPEVTQTPSHQVTQMGQEVILRCVPISNHLYFYWYRQILGQKVEFLVSFYNNEISEKSEIFDDQFSVERPDGSNFTLKIRSTKLEDSAMYFCASRRDYQETQYFGPGTRLLVL.

The J gene is TRBJ2-6, the V gene TRBV20-1; D unclear. With 0 bases removed from V and 0 bases from J, the gap between germline ends came to 18 bases. This CDR3 contains 19 residues. Germline V gene lookup returns CDR1 DFQATT and CDR2 SNEGSKA (reference sequence). CDR3 DNA: TGCAGTGCTAGAGATCGCATCACAGTCGTTAGCTCTGGGGCCAACGTCCTGACTTTC. As protein: CSARDRITVVSSGANVLTF.

This clonotype was observed many times. This sequence joins TRBV24-1 and TRBJ2-5, with D possibly being TRBD2 (5 bases). The CDR3 covers 15 residues. CDR1 is KGHDR and CDR2 is SFDVKD in the germline V gene. The ends were cut back, 5 bases at V and 1 base at J, with 13 bases in the middle. The CDR3 bases are TGTGCCACCAGTGGACCGAACGGAGGCCAAGAGACCCAGTACTTC. As protein: CATSGPNGGQETQYF.

This clonotype was seen repeatedly, ten times or more. The chain is built from TRBV15 and TRBJ2-1; TRBD1 matches 10 bases. The germline CDR1 and CDR2 sequences are LNHNV and YYDKDF (reference sequence). This CDR3 is 16 amino acids long. V lost 1 base, J lost 6 bases, and 6 bases stayed unmatched. In DNA, the CDR3 is TGTGCCACCAGCAGAGGTCCGGGACAGGGGTCCAATGAGCAGTTCTTC. Translation gives CATSRGPGQGSNEQFF.

The V call is TRBV29-1, the J call TRBJ2-1, with TRBD2 matching 8 bases. The germline V gene encodes CDR1 SQVTM and CDR2 ANQGSEA. CDR3 length: 13 amino acids. Unmatched junction bases numbered 6, after V lost 6 bases and J lost 5 bases. The CDR3 is CSVREGPHNEQFF. In DNA, the CDR3 is TGCAGCGTACGGGAGGGCCCGCACAATGAGCAGTTCTTC.

This clonotype was seen at least ten times. This chain links TRBV15 with TRBJ1-1, with D tentatively TRBD1 (5 bases). V was clipped by 5 bases and J by 5 bases, with 21 bases between them. In germline, CDR1 is LNHNV, CDR2 YYDKDF (reference sequence). CDR3 length: 16 amino acids. The CDR3 nucleotides are TGTGCCACCAGCCTTAGTATGGGTACAGGCTTGACTGAAGCTTTCTTT. It yields the protein CATSLSMGTGLTEAFF.

This clonotype was picked up many times. V is TRBV6-4 and J is TRBJ2-2, with 7 bases lining up with TRBD2. J gave up 7 bases and V 6 bases, and 8 bases lay outside the gene matches. The CDR3 covers 14 residues. CDR1 and CDR2 from the germline V gene are MRHNA and SNTAGT. This CDR3 is CASSPDASGGELFF. Here the CDR3 DNA reads TGTGCCAGCAGCCCCGATGCTAGCGGCGGGGAGCTGTTTTTT.

This clonotype was detected ten times or more. The chain recombines TRBV7-8 with TRBJ2-5; D perhaps matches TRBD1 (5 bases). V was trimmed by 2 bases and J by 7 bases, leaving 11 bases between them. The germline CDR1 and CDR2 sequences are SGHVS and FQNEAQ. CDR3 length equals 13 residues. CDR3 in amino acids: CASSLQGRGTQYF. CDR3 coding DNA: TGTGCCAGCAGCTTACAGGGCCGTGGGACCCAGTACTTC.

In its sample, this clonotype was seen many times. The J gene is TRBJ2-1, the V gene TRBV5-5, with 7 bases identical to TRBD2. The CDR3 is 17 residues long. The V gene end was trimmed by 3 bases and the J gene end by 0 bases; junction bases not matched to a gene: 9. Germline values: CDR1 SGHKS, CDR2 YYEKEE (reference sequence). This CDR3 reads CASSYYSSSGSYNEQFF. Written as DNA, the CDR3 is TGTGCCAGCAGCTACTATTCGTCTAGCGGCTCCTACAATGAGCAGTTCTTC.